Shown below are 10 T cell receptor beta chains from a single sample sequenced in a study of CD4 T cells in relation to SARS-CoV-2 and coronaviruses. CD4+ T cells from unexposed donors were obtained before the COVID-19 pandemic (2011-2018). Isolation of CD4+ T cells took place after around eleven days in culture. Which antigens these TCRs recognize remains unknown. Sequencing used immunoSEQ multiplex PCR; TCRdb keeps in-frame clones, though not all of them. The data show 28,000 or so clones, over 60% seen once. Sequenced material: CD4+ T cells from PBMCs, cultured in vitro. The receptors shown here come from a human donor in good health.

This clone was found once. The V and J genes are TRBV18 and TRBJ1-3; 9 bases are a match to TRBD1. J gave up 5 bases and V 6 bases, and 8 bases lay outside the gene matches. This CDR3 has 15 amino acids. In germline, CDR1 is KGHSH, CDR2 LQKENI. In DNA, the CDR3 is TGTGCCAGCTCGTCAGACACAGGGGGCCGAAACACCATATATTTT. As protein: CASSSDTGGRNTIYF.

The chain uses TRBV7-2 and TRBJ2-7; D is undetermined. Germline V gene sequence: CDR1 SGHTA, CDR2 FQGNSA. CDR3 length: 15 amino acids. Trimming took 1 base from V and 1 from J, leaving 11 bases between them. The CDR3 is CASSLDSVGSYEQYF. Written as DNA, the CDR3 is TGTGCCAGCAGCTTAGACAGTGTTGGTTCCTACGAGCAGTACTTC.

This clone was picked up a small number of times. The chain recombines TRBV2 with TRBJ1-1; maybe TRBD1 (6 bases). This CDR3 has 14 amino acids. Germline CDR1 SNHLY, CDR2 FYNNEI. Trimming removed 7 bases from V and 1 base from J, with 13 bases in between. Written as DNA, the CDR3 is TGTGCCAGCAAGGGGGGCGCAGGGAACACTGAAGCTTTCTTT. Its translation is CASKGGAGNTEAFF.

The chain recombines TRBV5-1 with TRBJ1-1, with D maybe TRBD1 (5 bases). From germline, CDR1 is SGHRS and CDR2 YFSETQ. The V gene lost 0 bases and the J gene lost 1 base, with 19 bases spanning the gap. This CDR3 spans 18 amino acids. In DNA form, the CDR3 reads TGCGCCAGCAGCTTGGTAGTTACCGGGACTGCCCCGAACACTGAAGCTTTCTTT. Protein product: CASSLVVTGTAPNTEAFF. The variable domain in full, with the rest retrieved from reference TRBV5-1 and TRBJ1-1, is KAGVTQTPRYLIKTRGQQVTLSCSPISGHRSVSWYQQTPGQGLQFLFEYFSETQRNKGNFPGRFSGRQFSNSRSEMNVSTLELGDSALYLCASSLVVTGTAPNTEAFFGQGTRLTVV.

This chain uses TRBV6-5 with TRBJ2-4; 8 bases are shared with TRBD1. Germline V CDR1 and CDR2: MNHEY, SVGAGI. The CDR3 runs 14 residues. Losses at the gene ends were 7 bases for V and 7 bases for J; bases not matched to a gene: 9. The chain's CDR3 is CASTPRGQVNIQYF. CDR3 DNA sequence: TGTGCCAGCACCCCAAGGGGACAGGTTAACATTCAGTACTTC.

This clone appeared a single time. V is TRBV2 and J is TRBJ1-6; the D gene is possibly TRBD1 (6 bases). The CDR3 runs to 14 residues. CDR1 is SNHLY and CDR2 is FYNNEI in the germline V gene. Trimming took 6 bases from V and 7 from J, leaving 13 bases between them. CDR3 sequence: CASSQGGRNSPLHF. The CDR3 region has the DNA TGTGCCAGCAGCCAAGGGGGGAGGAATTCACCCCTCCACTTT.

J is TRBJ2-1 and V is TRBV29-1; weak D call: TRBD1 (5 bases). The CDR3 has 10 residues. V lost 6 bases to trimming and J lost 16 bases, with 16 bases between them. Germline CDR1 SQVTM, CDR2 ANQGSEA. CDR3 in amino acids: CSVGKRQPFF. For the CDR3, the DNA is TGCAGCGTGGGAAAGCGACAGCCCTTCTTC.

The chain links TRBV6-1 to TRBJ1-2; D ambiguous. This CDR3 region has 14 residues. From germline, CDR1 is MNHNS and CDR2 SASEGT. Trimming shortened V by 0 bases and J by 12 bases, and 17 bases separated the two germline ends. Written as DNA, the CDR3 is TGTGCCAGCAGTGAAGCCGGAGCGGAGGCCGGAGACACCTTC. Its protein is CASSEAGAEAGDTF.

This CDR3 reads CASNLASSYNEQFF. CDR3 DNA sequence: TGTGCCAGCAACCTAGCGAGCTCCTACAATGAGCAGTTCTTC. The rearrangement joins TRBV2 to TRBJ2-1; the D gene is possibly TRBD2 (6 bases). This CDR3 is built from 14 residues. Trimming left V 7 bases short and J 0 bases short, with 10 bases between. CDR1 and CDR2 (germline): SNHLY, FYNNEI.

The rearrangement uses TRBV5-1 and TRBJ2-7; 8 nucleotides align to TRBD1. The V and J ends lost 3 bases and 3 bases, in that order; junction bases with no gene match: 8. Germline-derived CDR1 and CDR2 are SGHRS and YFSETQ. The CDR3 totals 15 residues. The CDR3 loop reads CASSSTGTGGYEQYF. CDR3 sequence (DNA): TGCGCCAGCAGCTCCACCGGGACAGGTGGCTACGAGCAGTACTTC.